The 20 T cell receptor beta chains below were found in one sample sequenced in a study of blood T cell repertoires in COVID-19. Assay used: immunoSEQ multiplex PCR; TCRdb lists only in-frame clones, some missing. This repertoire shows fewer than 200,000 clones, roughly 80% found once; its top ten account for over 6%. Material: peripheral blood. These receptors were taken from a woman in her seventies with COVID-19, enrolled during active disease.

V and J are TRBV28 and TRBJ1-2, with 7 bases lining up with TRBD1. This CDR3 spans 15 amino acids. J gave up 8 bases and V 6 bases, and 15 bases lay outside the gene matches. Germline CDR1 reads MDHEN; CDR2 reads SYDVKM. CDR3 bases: TGTGCCAGCAGCTCTAATGCCGGGACAGCTCAAGGCTACACCTTC. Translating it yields CASSSNAGTAQGYTF.

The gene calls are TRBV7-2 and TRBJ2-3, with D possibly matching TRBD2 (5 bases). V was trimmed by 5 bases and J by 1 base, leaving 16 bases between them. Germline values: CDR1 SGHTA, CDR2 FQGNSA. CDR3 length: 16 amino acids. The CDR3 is CASSIPSGIGTDTQYF. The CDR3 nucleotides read TGTGCCAGCAGCATACCGAGCGGAATTGGCACAGATACGCAGTATTTT.

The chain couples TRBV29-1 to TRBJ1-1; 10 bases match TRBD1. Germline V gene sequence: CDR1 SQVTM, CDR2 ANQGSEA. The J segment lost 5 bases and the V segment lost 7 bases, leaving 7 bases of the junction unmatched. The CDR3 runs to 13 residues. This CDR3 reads CSGRQGADTEAFF. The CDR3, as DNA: TGCAGCGGGAGACAGGGGGCGGATACTGAAGCTTTCTTT.

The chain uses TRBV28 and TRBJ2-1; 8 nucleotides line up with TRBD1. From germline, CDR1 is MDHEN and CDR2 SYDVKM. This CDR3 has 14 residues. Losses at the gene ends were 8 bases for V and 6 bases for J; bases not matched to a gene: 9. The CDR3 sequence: CASCRGTGRNEQFF. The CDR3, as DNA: TGTGCCAGCTGTCGAGGGACAGGTCGCAATGAGCAGTTCTTC.

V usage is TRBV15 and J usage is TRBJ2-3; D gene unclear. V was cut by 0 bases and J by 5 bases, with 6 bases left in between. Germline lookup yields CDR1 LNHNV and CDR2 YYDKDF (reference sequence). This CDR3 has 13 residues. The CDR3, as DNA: TGTGCCACCAGCAGAGATTGGAGAGATACGCAGTATTTT. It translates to CATSRDWRDTQYF.

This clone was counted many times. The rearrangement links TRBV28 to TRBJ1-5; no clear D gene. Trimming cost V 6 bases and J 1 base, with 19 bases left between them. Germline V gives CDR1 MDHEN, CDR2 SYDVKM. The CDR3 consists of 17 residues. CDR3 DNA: TGTGCCAGCAGCCCCCCACCTGCGGTGAGAAGCAATCAGCCCCAGCATTTT. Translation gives CASSPPPAVRSNQPQHF. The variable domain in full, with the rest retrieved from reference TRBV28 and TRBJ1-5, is DVKVTQSSRYLVKRTGEKVFLECVQDMDHENMFWYRQDPGLGLRLIYFSYDVKMKEKGDIPEGYSVSREKKERFSLILESASTNQTSMYLCASSPPPAVRSNQPQHFGDGTRLSIL.

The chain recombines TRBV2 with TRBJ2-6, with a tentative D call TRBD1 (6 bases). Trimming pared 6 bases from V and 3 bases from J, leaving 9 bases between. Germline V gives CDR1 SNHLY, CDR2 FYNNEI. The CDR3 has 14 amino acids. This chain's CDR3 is CASRQGSGANVLTF. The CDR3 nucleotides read TGTGCCAGCAGACAGGGAAGTGGGGCCAACGTCCTGACTTTC.

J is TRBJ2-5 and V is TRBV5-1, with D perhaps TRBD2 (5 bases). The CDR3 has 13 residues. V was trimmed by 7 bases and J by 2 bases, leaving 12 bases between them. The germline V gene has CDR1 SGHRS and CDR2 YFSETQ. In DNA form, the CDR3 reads TGCGCCAGCTCCATTACGGGGCAAGAGACCCAGTACTTC. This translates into CASSITGQETQYF.

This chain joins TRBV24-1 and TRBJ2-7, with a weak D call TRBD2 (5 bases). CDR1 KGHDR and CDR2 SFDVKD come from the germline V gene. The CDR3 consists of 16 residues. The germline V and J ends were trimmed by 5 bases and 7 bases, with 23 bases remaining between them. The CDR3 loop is CATSGPEAGNAGEQYF. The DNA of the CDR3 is TGTGCCACCAGTGGTCCGGAGGCGGGTAATGCGGGTGAGCAGTACTTC.

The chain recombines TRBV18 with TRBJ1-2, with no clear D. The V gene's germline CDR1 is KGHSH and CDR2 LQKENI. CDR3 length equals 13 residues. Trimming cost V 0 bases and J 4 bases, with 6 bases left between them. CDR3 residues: CASSPPASYGYTF. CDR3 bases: TGTGCCAGCTCACCACCCGCGTCCTATGGCTACACCTTC.

As DNA, the CDR3 is TGTGCCAGCCAGTCAAGGCCCAGCGACAGGTACAATGAGCAGTTCTTC. It encodes CASQSRPSDRYNEQFF. V is TRBV19 and J is TRBJ2-1; TRBD1 is a possible D gene (6 bases). Germline lookup yields CDR1 LNHDA and CDR2 SQIVND (reference sequence). The CDR3 has 16 amino acids. The V and J ends lost 9 bases and 4 bases respectively, with 22 bases between them.

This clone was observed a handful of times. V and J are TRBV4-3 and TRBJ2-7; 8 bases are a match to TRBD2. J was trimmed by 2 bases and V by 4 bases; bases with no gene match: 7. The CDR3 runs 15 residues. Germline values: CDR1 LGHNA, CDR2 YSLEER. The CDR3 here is CASSPGVAGTYEQYF. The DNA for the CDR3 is TGCGCCAGCAGCCCTGGGGTAGCGGGAACCTACGAGCAGTACTTC.

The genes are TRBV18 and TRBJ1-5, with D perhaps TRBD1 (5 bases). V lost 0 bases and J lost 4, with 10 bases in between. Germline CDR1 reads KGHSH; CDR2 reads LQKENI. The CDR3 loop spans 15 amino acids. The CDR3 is CASSPPGPQNQPQHF. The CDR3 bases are TGTGCCAGCTCACCACCGGGGCCACAAAATCAGCCCCAGCATTTT.

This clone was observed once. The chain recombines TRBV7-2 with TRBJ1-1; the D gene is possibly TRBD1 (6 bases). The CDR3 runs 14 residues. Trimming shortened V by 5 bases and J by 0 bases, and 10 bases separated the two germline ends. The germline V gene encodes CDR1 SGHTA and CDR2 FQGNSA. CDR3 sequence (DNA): TGTGCCAGCAGCGTAAACAGGGTGAACACTGAAGCTTTCTTT. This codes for CASSVNRVNTEAFF.

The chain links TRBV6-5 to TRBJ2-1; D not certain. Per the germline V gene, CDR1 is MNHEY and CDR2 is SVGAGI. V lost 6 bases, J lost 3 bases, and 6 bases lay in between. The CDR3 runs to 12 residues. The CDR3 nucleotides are TGTGCCAGCAGCCAACTCTACAATGAGCAGTTCTTC. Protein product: CASSQLYNEQFF.

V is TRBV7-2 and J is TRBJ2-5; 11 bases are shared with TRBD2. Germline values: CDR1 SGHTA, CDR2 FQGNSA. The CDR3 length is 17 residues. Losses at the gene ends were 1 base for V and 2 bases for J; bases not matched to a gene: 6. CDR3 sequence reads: CASSLGGTSGGQETQYF. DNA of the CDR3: TGTGCCAGCAGCTTAGGTGGGACTAGCGGAGGGCAAGAGACCCAGTACTTC.

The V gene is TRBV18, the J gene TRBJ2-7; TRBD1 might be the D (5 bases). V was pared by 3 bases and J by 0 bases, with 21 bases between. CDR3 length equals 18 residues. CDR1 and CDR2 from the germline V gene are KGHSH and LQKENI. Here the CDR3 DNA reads TGTGCCAGCTCACCCATATCAGGTGTGACAGTGAGCTCCTACGAGCAGTACTTC. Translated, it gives CASSPISGVTVSSYEQYF.

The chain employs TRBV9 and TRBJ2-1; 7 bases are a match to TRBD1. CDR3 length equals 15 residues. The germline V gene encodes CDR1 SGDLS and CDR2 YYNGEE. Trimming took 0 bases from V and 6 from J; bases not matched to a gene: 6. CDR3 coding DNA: TGTGCCAGCAGCGTAGGACAGGGCGTGTTCAATGAGCAGTTCTTC. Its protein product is CASSVGQGVFNEQFF.

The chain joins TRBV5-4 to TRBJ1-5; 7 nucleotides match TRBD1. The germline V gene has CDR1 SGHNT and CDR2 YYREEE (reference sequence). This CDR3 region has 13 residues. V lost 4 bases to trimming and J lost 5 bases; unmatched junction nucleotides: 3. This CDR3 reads CASSPGTDQPQHF. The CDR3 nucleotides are TGTGCCAGCAGCCCCGGGACAGATCAGCCCCAGCATTTT.

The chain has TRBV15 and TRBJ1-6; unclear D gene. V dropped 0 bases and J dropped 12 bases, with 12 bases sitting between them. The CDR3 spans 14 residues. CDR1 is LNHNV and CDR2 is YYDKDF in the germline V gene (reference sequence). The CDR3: CATSRDGGLQPLHF. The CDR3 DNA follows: TGTGCCACCAGCAGAGATGGTGGCCTTCAACCCCTCCACTTT.